The clone carrying this T cell receptor beta chain was recorded at least ten times. Its matching antigen is unknown. This sample stems from a study of CD8 T cells in ankylosing spondylitis. With molecular barcodes, quantitative 5'-RACE was used to make the TCR beta libraries. TCRdb used MiXCR to reprocess the 5' RACE reads, holding one entry per CDR3 protein. Of about 800,000 distinct CDR3 sequences detected, approximately 12% appear once; the ten largest clones hold roughly 0.51%. The study, taken as a whole, reports: Matched ankylosing spondylitis synovial fluid reportedly showed significant enrichment of disease-linked clones. There was a TCR beta motif, made of several highly homologous variants, that appeared characteristic of ankylosing spondylitis blood.

The V gene end was trimmed by 4 bases and the J gene end by 2 bases; junction bases not matched to a gene: 2. Looked up from germline, CDR1 is DFQATT and CDR2 is SNEGSKA (reference sequence). This CDR3 contains 13 residues. The V gene is TRBV20-1, the J gene TRBJ2-7; TRBD2 matches at 10 bases. This TCR derives from a male donor with ankylosing spondylitis. The sequenced sample was blood, either unsorted or a sorted T cell fraction (not recorded which). Here the CDR3 DNA reads TGCAGTGCTACTAGCGGGAGCCCCTACGAGCAGTACTTC. Its protein product is CSATSGSPYEQYF.